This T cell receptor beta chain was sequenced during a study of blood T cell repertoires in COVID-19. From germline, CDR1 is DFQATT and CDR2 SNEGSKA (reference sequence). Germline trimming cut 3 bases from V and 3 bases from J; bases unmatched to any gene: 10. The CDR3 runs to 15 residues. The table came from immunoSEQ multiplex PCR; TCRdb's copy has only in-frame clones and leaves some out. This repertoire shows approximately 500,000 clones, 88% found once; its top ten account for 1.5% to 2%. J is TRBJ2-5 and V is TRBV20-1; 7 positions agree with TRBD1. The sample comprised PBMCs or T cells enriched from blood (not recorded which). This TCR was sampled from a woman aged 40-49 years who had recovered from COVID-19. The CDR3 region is CSASFHNRGEETQYF. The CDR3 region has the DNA TGCAGTGCTAGTTTTCATAACAGGGGAGAAGAGACCCAGTACTTC.